The 5 T cell receptor beta chains below were found in one sample sequenced in a study of T cell responses to AZD1222 COVID-19 vaccine. Clones were sequenced by immunoSEQ multiplex PCR, and TCRdb holds only the in-frame ones, with some missing. The data contain approximately 110,000 clones, around 90% of them singletons. Material: peripheral blood, obtained on day 0 of AZD1222 vaccination. The receptor set was obtained from an adult in good health.

V and J are TRBV11-2 and TRBJ2-5; either TRBD1 or TRBD2 may fit D (6 bases each). V lost 5 bases, J lost 5 bases, and 18 bases lay in between. This CDR3 has 15 amino acids. Germline V lookup: CDR1 SGHAT, CDR2 FQNNGV. The CDR3: CASSPLTGALETQYF. The CDR3 DNA is TGTGCCAGCAGCCCTCTCACGGGGGCCTTGGAGACCCAGTACTTC.

The rearrangement joins TRBV5-1 to TRBJ2-6; tentatively, D is TRBD2 (6 bases). The V end lost 4 bases, the J end lost 6 bases, and 8 bases lay between the germline ends. The CDR3 consists of 13 residues. Germline-derived CDR1 and CDR2 are SGHRS and YFSETQ. CDR3 coding DNA: TGCGCCAGCAGCCCGGGGGAGGCCAACGTCCTGACTTTC. It encodes CASSPGEANVLTF. Looking up the rest from reference TRBV5-1 and TRBJ2-6 gives the full variable domain: KAGVTQTPRYLIKTRGQQVTLSCSPISGHRSVSWYQQTPGQGLQFLFEYFSETQRNKGNFPGRFSGRQFSNSRSEMNVSTLELGDSALYLCASSPGEANVLTFGAGSRLTVL.

The chain links TRBV7-2 to TRBJ2-7; D gene uncertain. The V end was cut by 3 bases, the J end by 2 bases, with 5 bases between. This CDR3 is 12 amino acids long. CDR1 is SGHTA, CDR2 FQGNSA, per germline. The CDR3 spells CASSFYTYEQYF. As DNA, the CDR3 is TGTGCCAGCAGCTTTTACACCTACGAGCAGTACTTC.

The chain links TRBV19 to TRBJ2-1, with D possibly matching TRBD1 (6 bases). In germline, CDR1 is LNHDA, CDR2 SQIVND (reference sequence). The germline V and J ends were trimmed by 3 bases and 5 bases, with 20 bases remaining between them. This CDR3 is built from 17 residues. The CDR3 is CASSIQGSRVWHNEQFF. DNA for the CDR3: TGTGCCAGTAGTATTCAGGGGAGTAGGGTTTGGCACAATGAGCAGTTCTTC.

CDR3 sequence reads: CASSLESGGGYEQYF. The DNA for the CDR3 is TGTGCCAGCAGCTTAGAAAGCGGGGGAGGGTACGAGCAGTACTTC. This rearrangement joins TRBV7-2 to TRBJ2-7; TRBD2 matches 8 bases. CDR3 length: 15 amino acids. The junction had 6 bases not matched to a gene; V was cut back by 1 base and J by 4 bases. Germline V gene sequence: CDR1 SGHTA, CDR2 FQGNSA.